This entry is about one T cell receptor (beta chain). What it binds is unknown. The assay was immunoSEQ multiplex PCR, and TCRdb's table has in-frame clones only and misses some. Of about 2 million clones listed, approximately 95% were seen once; the top ten hold 0.9% to 1.4%. The data derive from a study of shared clonotypes between healthy human individuals. As for the study in general: Three CD4 naive, three CD4 memory, two CD8 naive and one CD8 memory plate were used per donor.

Study results and limitations: Between four donors, naive CD4 clonotypes were shared at a level of around 4.9%.

Naive CD8 isolation took CD45RO-negative cells positively selected for CCR7 and excluded terminally differentiated effector memory CD45RA+ cells. This CDR3 spans 16 amino acids. CDR1 is MNHEY, CDR2 SMNVEV, per germline (reference sequence). V was pared by 5 bases and J by 2 bases, with 19 bases between. Sample: naive CD8+ T cells sorted from blood. The chain combines TRBV27 with TRBJ2-7; either TRBD1 or TRBD2 may fit D (5 bases each). This TCR derives from a man in his late teens or twenties in good health. CDR3 nucleotides: TGTGCCAGCAGTCCCTCCTCCGGGACCCGCGCCTACGAGCAGTACTTC. Translation: CASSPSSGTRAYEQYF.